These T cell receptor beta chains were read from a single sample in a study of blood T cell repertoires in COVID-19. TCRdb keeps only in-frame clones here, not all; method: immunoSEQ multiplex PCR. The data contain approximately 28,000 clones, about 92% of them singletons. Sequenced: peripheral blood. These receptors were obtained from a woman in her seventies with COVID-19, enrolled during active disease. CDR3s include the opening cysteine and the closing phenylalanine or tryptophan. Each record gives: clone size, J gene, D gene, V gene, CDR3 DNA, CDR3 protein. The D gene is left open where the match is weak. Size is omitted from some rows. Given values are once, few, many or a class for expanded clones.

NA TRBJ2-5 NA TRBV5-1 TGCGCCAGCAGCTTGTATAGCGAGACCCAGTACTTC CASSLYSETQYF
NA TRBJ1-6 TRBD1 TRBV19 TGTGCCAGTAGTGGACAGGGGTTGGGTTCACCCCTCCACTTT CASSGQGLGSPLHF
NA TRBJ1-1 TRBD1 TRBV6-5 TGTGCCAGCAGTCGGGACAGCCCGATAGAAGCTTTCTTT CASSRDSPIEAFF
NA TRBJ1-1 NA TRBV27 TGTGCCAGCAGTCTTCACAAGAACACTGAAGCTTTCTTT CASSLHKNTEAFF
NA TRBJ1-3 TRBD1 TRBV4-1 TGCGCCAGCAGCCCAACAGCAGGGGGCTCGGGAAACACCATATATTTT CASSPTAGGSGNTIYF
NA TRBJ2-7 NA TRBV4-3 TGCGCCAGCAGCCAAGACCTGACAGGCCCCTACGAGCAGTACTTC CASSQDLTGPYEQYF
NA TRBJ2-7 TRBD2 TRBV6-2/TRBV6-3 TGTGCCAGCAGCCTCTTAGCGGGAGGCGCCTACGAGCAGTACTTC CASSLLAGGAYEQYF
NA TRBJ2-1 NA TRBV11-3 TGTGCCAGCAGCTTAGACATTGGCGGAGAACCCTACAATGAGCAGTTCTTC CASSLDIGGEPYNEQFF
NA TRBJ1-2 TRBD1 TRBV7-9 TGTGCCAGCAGCGGAGTGGCAGGGGGCACGAGTGGCTACACCTTC CASSGVAGGTSGYTF
NA TRBJ2-1 NA TRBV11-2 TGTGCCAGCAGCTCTAGCTCCTACAATGAGCAGTTCTTC CASSSSSYNEQFF
NA TRBJ2-7 TRBD2 TRBV9 TGTGCCAGCAGCTCCGGGGGAGCGGGAGGGTACGAGCAGTACTTC CASSSGGAGGYEQYF
NA TRBJ2-5 NA TRBV24-1 TGTGCCACCAGTGATCAGTACCAAGAGACCCAGTACTTC CATSDQYQETQYF
NA TRBJ2-6 TRBD1 TRBV19 TGTGCCAGAAAAGGGGGACAGGTCCTCTCTGGGGCCAACGTCCTGACTTTC CARKGGQVLSGANVLTF
NA TRBJ2-2 TRBD1 TRBV5-1 TGCGCCAGCAGCTTGCAAGGACAGGGGTTAACCGGGGAGCTGTTTTTT CASSLQGQGLTGELFF
NA TRBJ2-7 NA TRBV6-2/TRBV6-3 TGTGCCAGCAGTTACTCCGACAGACACTACGAGCAGTACTTC CASSYSDRHYEQYF
NA TRBJ2-3 NA TRBV10-1 TGCGCCAGCAGTGAGTCGCAGGGCGGAACAGATACGCAGTATTTT CASSESQGGTDTQYF
NA TRBJ2-7 TRBD2 TRBV7-2 TGTGCCAGCAGCTCAACCGGGACTAGGATATACGAGCAGTACTTC CASSSTGTRIYEQYF
few TRBJ1-3 NA TRBV30 TGTGCCTGGAGCGAGACATTCTCTGGAAACACCATATATTTT CAWSETFSGNTIYF
once TRBJ2-4 TRBD2 TRBV11-2 TGTGCCAGCAGCTTTACACGACTAGCACCAAAGGCCAAAAACATTCAGTACTTC CASSFTRLAPKAKNIQYF
NA TRBJ2-3 TRBD2 TRBV7-8 TGTGCCAGCAGCCAACGGGGGATAGCGGGTCGACTACCGAGCACAGATACGCAGTATTTT CASSQRGIAGRLPSTDTQYF
NA TRBJ1-1 TRBD1 TRBV5-4 TGTGCCAGCAGCTTGGAAGGGGGCCGAGTCACTGAAGCTTTCTTT CASSLEGGRVTEAFF
NA TRBJ1-5 NA TRBV7-2 TGTGCCAGCAGCACTACAGGTTATAGCAATCAGCCCCAGCATTTT CASSTTGYSNQPQHF
NA TRBJ1-2 NA TRBV19 TGTGCCAGTAGTATCGGAAGGGGCACCTATGGCTACACCTTC CASSIGRGTYGYTF
NA TRBJ1-1 NA TRBV24-1 TGTGCCACCAGTGCTGGAACAGACGGGGGATCGGGGACTGAAGCTTTCTTT CATSAGTDGGSGTEAFF
NA TRBJ1-1 NA TRBV6-5 TGTGCCAGCAGTTACCCCGCAGGGGTTGTCACTGAAGCTTTCTTT CASSYPAGVVTEAFF
NA TRBJ2-1 NA TRBV19 TGTGCCAGTAGCCTAATGCGGGGAAACAATGAGCAGTTCTTC CASSLMRGNNEQFF
NA TRBJ1-1 NA TRBV5-8 TGTGCCAGCAGCCGACCGCCTTTGAGAGGGATGGTGAACACTGAAGCTTTCTTT CASSRPPLRGMVNTEAFF
NA TRBJ2-1 NA TRBV11-2 TGTGCCAGCAGCTTACGGGGAGCGTACAATGAGCAGTTCTTC CASSLRGAYNEQFF
NA TRBJ1-4 NA TRBV7-8 TGTGCCAGCAGCTTAAAGAGAGATGAAAAACTGTTTTTT CASSLKRDEKLFF
NA TRBJ2-7 TRBD1 TRBV2 TGTGCCAGCAGTGATGCCGAACAGGGGGCGAAATACGAGCAGTACTTC CASSDAEQGAKYEQYF
few TRBJ1-1 NA TRBV18 TGTGCCAGCTCACCGGCGGAGTATGAACGAGCTTTCTTT CASSPAEYERAFF
once TRBJ1-5 TRBD1 TRBV2 TGTGCCAGTGCCACAGGGGGGTCCAACAATCAGCCCCAGCATTTT CASATGGSNNQPQHF
once TRBJ2-7 NA TRBV4-2 TGTGCCAGCAGCCCCGGTCAGGGTTCGGCCTACGAGCAGTACTTC CASSPGQGSAYEQYF
NA TRBJ1-2 TRBD1 TRBV6-6 TGTGCCAGCAGTTTCCAGGGGGTTAACTATGGCTACACCTTC CASSFQGVNYGYTF
NA TRBJ1-4 TRBD1 TRBV5-1 TGCGCCAGCAGCGGAAACGTCCCCGGGACAGGGAATGAAAAACTGTTTTTT CASSGNVPGTGNEKLFF
NA TRBJ2-1 TRBD2 TRBV30 TGTGCCTGGACCGGGACTAGCGGGAGGGGCAATGAGCAGTTCTTC CAWTGTSGRGNEQFF
NA TRBJ1-2 TRBD1 TRBV19 TGTGCCAGTAGACCGGGACAGGCCTTTAACTATGGCTACACCTTC CASRPGQAFNYGYTF
NA TRBJ1-3 NA TRBV5-1 TGCGCCAGCAGCTTGGCAGGGTACGGAAACACCATATATTTT CASSLAGYGNTIYF
NA TRBJ2-1 TRBD2 TRBV5-4 TGTGCCAGCAGCTCCGGCTCTCTAGCGGGAAGAAACAATGAGCAGTTCTTC CASSSGSLAGRNNEQFF
NA TRBJ2-7 NA TRBV5-1 TGCGCCAGCAGCTTGGACAGGCCTTACGAGCAGTACTTC CASSLDRPYEQYF
NA TRBJ2-3 TRBD2 TRBV11-2 TGTGCCAGCAGCTTGCTAGCGGGATACACAGATACGCAGTATTTT CASSLLAGYTDTQYF